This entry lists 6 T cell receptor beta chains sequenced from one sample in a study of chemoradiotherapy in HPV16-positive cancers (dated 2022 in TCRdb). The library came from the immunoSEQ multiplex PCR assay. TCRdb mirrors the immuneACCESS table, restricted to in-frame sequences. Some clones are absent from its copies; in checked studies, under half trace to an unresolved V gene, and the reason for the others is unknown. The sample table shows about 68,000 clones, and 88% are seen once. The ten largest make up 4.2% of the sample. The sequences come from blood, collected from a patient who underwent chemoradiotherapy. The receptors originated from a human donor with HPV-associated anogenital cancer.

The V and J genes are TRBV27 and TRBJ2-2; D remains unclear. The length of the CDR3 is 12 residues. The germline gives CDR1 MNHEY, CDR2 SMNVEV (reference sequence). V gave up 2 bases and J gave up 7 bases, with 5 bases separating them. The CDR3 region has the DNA TGTGCCAGCAGTTTAGACGGCGGGGAGCTGTTTTTT. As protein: CASSLDGGELFF.

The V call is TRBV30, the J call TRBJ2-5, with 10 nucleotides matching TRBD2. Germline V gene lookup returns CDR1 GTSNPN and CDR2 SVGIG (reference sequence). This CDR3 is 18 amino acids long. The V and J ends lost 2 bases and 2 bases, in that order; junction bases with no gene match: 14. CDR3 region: CAWSTQVKLLAGQETQYF. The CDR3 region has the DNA TGTGCCTGGAGTACCCAAGTTAAGCTACTAGCGGGGCAAGAGACCCAGTACTTC.

In DNA form, the CDR3 reads TGTGCCAGCAGCTTGACCGACTACGAGCAGTACTTC. It codes for CASSLTDYEQYF. The chain combines TRBV5-6 with TRBJ2-7; no firm D call. CDR1 is SGHDT and CDR2 is YYEEEE in the germline V gene. V dropped 1 base and J dropped 3 bases, with 5 bases sitting between them. This CDR3 has 12 residues.

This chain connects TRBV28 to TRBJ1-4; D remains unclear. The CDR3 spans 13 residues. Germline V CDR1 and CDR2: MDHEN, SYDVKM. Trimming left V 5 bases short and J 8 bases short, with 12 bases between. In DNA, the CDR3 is TGTGCCAGCAGTCTCGGGAGGGTCGAAAAACTGTTTTTT. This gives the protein CASSLGRVEKLFF.

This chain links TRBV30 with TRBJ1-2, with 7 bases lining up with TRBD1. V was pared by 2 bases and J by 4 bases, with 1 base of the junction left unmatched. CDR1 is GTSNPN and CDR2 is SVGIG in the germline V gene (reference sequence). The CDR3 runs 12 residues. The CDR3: CAWSRDSYGYTF. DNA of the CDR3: TGTGCCTGGAGTCGGGACAGCTATGGCTACACCTTC. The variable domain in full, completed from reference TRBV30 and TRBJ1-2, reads SQTIHQWPATLVQPVGSPLSLECTVEGTSNPNLYWYRQAAGRGLQLLFYSVGIGQISSEVPQNLSASRPQDRQFILSSKKLLLSDSGFYLCAWSRDSYGYTFGSGTRLTVV.

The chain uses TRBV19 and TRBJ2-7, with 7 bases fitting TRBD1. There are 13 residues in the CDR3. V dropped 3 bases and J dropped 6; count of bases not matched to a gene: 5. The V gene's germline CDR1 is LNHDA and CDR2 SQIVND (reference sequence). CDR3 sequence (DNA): TGTGCCAGTAGTATGATGACAGGGACCGAGCAGTACTTC. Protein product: CASSMMTGTEQYF.